This T cell receptor (beta chain) appears in the sequencing data of a study of long-term antiretroviral therapy in people with HIV. Study-wide points: HIV repertoires spanned tighter CDR3 length ranges than controls did. All blood samples came from the years 2004 to 2017, possibly under older ART regimens. Absence of data on ART adherence, viral resistance or therapy changes was noted.

Donors each had at least one pre-ART PBMC sample and at least two post-ART ones. As regards this clone: Its antigen remains unidentified.

A v3.0 immunoSEQ assay was performed at survey level. Produced via immunoSEQ multiplex PCR; TCRdb's table is partial and in-frame only. The table has roughly 20,000 clones, 79% seen once. The sequence was obtained from a woman aged 40 to 50 with HIV. Specimen: unsorted PBMCs, collected 2.3 years after starting antiretroviral therapy.

CDR3 residues: CASSIGASSTDTQYF. The CDR3 nucleotides read TGTGCCAGTAGTATAGGAGCGTCTAGCACAGATACGCAGTATTTT. This rearrangement joins TRBV19 to TRBJ2-3; the D is unclear. This CDR3 is built from 15 residues. Trimming stripped 1 base from V and 0 bases from J, with 8 bases between. Germline V gene sequence: CDR1 LNHDA, CDR2 SQIVND (reference sequence).